This T cell receptor (beta chain) appears in the sequencing data of a study of blood T cell repertoires in COVID-19. Across the whole study: Samples came from the United States, Italy and Spain, spanning acute and convalescent COVID-19. In each case, the material was cDNA or gDNA derived from T cells, B-cell-depleted T cells, or PBMCs.

CDR1 and CDR2 (germline): WNHNN, SYGVQD (reference sequence). This CDR3 region has 17 residues. J was trimmed by 1 base and V by 3 bases; bases with no gene match: 9. Original handling: Estimates of nucleated cell counts were drawn from the amplification of reference gene primers. Only in-frame clones appear in the TCRdb table, and some are missing; sequencing was by immunoSEQ multiplex PCR. V and J calls plus clone size are reproduced from that table; the DNA served to infer D and trimming. The sample consists of about half a million clones, roughly 89% of them appearing once. In Seattle, patients joined the study during active infection and were tracked longitudinally.

The specimen sequenced was peripheral blood. This TCR was recovered from a man younger than 35 with COVID-19, enrolled during active disease. The genes are TRBV10-1 and TRBJ2-5, with 9 bases lining up with TRBD2. The CDR3 region has the DNA TGCGCCAGCAGTGACGGCGGGGGGGCCGCTATCCAAGAGACCCAGTACTTC. Protein: CASSDGGGAAIQETQYF.